Below are 24 T cell receptor beta chains sequenced from a single sample in a study of T cell repertoires in cytomegalovirus infection. MiXCR was run by TCRdb on the reads, yielding one entry per CDR3 protein. This table holds under 850,000 distinct CDR3 sequences, about a third found once. The material sequenced was PBMCs. The receptors derive from a human donor in good health (CMV status not recorded). Some clones in this sample may be carry-over from other donors' samples.

With regard to this clonotype: This may be a read error: a much more frequent sequence differs by one nucleotide. V and J are TRBV19 and TRBJ2-1; 8 bases align to TRBD2. Germline CDR1 reads LNHDA; CDR2 reads SQIVND (reference sequence). The CDR3 consists of 15 residues. Trimming removed 4 bases from V and 3 bases from J; junction bases left unmatched: 5. CDR3 sequence reads: CASSRVAGFYNEQFF. The CDR3 nucleotides read TGTGCCAGTAGTAGAGTAGCGGGGTTCTACAATGAGCAGTTCTTC.

The CDR3 protein is CASSEGEGRGYEQYF. The CDR3 DNA reads TGTGCCAGCAGTGAAGGGGAGGGCAGGGGATACGAGCAGTACTTC. The chain employs TRBV2 and TRBJ2-7; D perhaps matches TRBD2 (7 bases). The germline gives CDR1 SNHLY, CDR2 FYNNEI. With 1 base removed from V and 4 bases from J, the gap between germline ends came to 14 bases. The CDR3 runs 15 residues.

The rearrangement links TRBV10-3 to TRBJ1-1; D remains unclear. The CDR3 is made up of 15 amino acids. Germline V gives CDR1 ENHRY, CDR2 SYGVKD. V was clipped by 3 bases and J by 1 base, with 12 bases between them. This chain's CDR3 is CAISDPRKTNTEAFF. CDR3 DNA sequence: TGTGCCATCAGTGATCCCCGTAAAACGAACACTGAAGCTTTCTTT.

V is TRBV20-1 and J is TRBJ1-5; tentatively, D is TRBD1 (5 bases). The CDR3 has 13 residues. Germline assignment: CDR1 DFQATT and CDR2 SNEGSKA (reference sequence). Trimming pared 6 bases from V and 2 bases from J, leaving 11 bases between. The chain's CDR3 is CSAYPGGNQPQHF. In DNA, the CDR3 is TGCAGTGCCTACCCGGGGGGCAATCAGCCCCAGCATTTT.

This clonotype was picked up a small number of times. The V gene is TRBV7-6, the J gene TRBJ2-2; D is ambiguous. V was pared by 1 base and J by 7 bases, with 13 bases between. The CDR3 runs to 15 residues. Germline CDR1 reads SGHVS; CDR2 reads FNYEAQ. The chain's CDR3 is CASSLGAPASGELFF. The CDR3 DNA sequence: TGTGCCAGCAGCTTAGGCGCGCCGGCCAGCGGGGAGCTGTTTTTT.

The chain uses TRBV6-1 and TRBJ2-1; D not resolved. Trimming took off 5 bases at V and 2 bases at J, with 13 bases between the two ends. This CDR3 comprises 15 residues. Per the germline V gene, CDR1 is MNHNS and CDR2 is SASEGT. The CDR3 spells CASSLVSPAYNEQFF. Written as DNA, the CDR3 is TGTGCCAGCAGTCTAGTTTCCCCAGCCTACAATGAGCAGTTCTTC.

This clonotype was detected a few times. The rearrangement joins TRBV5-1 to TRBJ1-1; D might be TRBD1 (6 bases). V lost 5 bases and J 4 bases, leaving 15 bases between the germline ends. The CDR3 loop spans 14 amino acids. CDR1 SGHRS and CDR2 YFSETQ come from the germline V gene. The DNA for the CDR3 is TGCGCCAGCAGTAGGGGGGGGGTTGGCACTGAAGCTTTCTTT. Translating gives CASSRGGVGTEAFF.

This clonotype was found a few times. This chain connects TRBV2 to TRBJ2-2; D gene ambiguous. The germline V gene encodes CDR1 SNHLY and CDR2 FYNNEI. The CDR3 loop spans 14 amino acids. Trimming took off 5 bases at V and 5 bases at J, with 12 bases between the two ends. The CDR3 DNA sequence: TGTGCCAGCAGTCGGAAGGGATGGACCGGGGAGCTGTTTTTT. It codes for CASSRKGWTGELFF.

This clonotype came up a few times. The V and J genes are TRBV6-1 and TRBJ2-7, with D possibly being TRBD1 (5 bases). Germline V lookup: CDR1 MNHNS, CDR2 SASEGT. Trimming shortened V by 5 bases and J by 7 bases, and 15 bases separated the two germline ends. This CDR3 has 13 amino acids. The CDR3 nucleotides read TGTGCCAGCAGTTCCCTCCAGGGTGGGGAGCAGTACTTC. Protein sequence: CASSSLQGGEQYF.

The chain carries TRBV7-2 and TRBJ2-2, with D uncertain. The V end lost 1 base, the J end lost 4 bases, and 7 bases lay between the germline ends. This CDR3 comprises 14 residues. Germline loops: CDR1 SGHTA, CDR2 FQGNSA. CDR3 amino acids: CASSLVAPTGELFF. The CDR3 DNA reads TGTGCCAGCAGCTTAGTGGCCCCCACCGGGGAGCTGTTTTTT.

This clonotype was recorded a few times. V is TRBV5-6 and J is TRBJ2-7; TRBD2 aligns across 7 bases. The CDR3 extends over 17 amino acids. Germline V lookup: CDR1 SGHDT, CDR2 YYEEEE. After removal of 0 bases from V and 3 bases from J, the junction contained 12 bases not matched to a gene. The CDR3 DNA reads as TGTGCCAGCAGCTTGGCCATTCGTCTAGCGGAGGTCTACGAGCAGTACTTC. It is translated as CASSLAIRLAEVYEQYF.

The V call is TRBV11-2, the J call TRBJ2-4; D is unresolved. V shed 0 bases and J shed 7 bases, with 13 bases lying between them. Germline V CDR1 and CDR2: SGHAT, FQNNGV. This CDR3 has 15 amino acids. The CDR3 DNA reads TGTGCCAGCAGCTTAGAAGCTTGGGCGGTTAACATTCAGTACTTC. This gives the protein CASSLEAWAVNIQYF.

The V call is TRBV7-2, the J call TRBJ1-1; a possible D gene is TRBD1 (5 bases). Germline V gene data show CDR1 as SGHTA and CDR2 as FQGNSA. CDR3 size: 13 residues. V gave up 9 bases and J gave up 13 bases, with 24 bases separating them. CDR3 protein: CARSPQENTEYFF. CDR3 sequence (DNA): TGTGCCAGAAGCCCACAGGAGAACACTGAATATTTCTTT.

The V and J genes are TRBV27 and TRBJ1-2; D is possibly TRBD1 (5 bases). Germline-derived CDR1 and CDR2 are MNHEY and SMNVEV (reference sequence). V was pared by 6 bases and J by 7 bases, with 18 bases between. This CDR3 comprises 14 residues. CDR3 bases: TGTGCCAGCAGCGGGGGGAGGGAACACAGTGGCTACACCTTC. Its protein product is CASSGGREHSGYTF.

This clonotype was counted only a few times. The chain carries TRBV7-2 and TRBJ2-5; no firm D call. There are 14 residues in the CDR3. CDR1 and CDR2 (germline): SGHTA, FQGNSA. Trimming took 1 base from V and 5 from J, leaving 11 bases between them. The CDR3 DNA reads TGTGCCAGCAGCTTAGGGCCCAAAGGGGAGACCCAGTACTTC. As protein: CASSLGPKGETQYF.

J is TRBJ2-7 and V is TRBV6-5; 9 positions agree with TRBD1. The ends lost 6 bases at V and 2 bases at J; junction bases unmatched: 11. Germline loops: CDR1 MNHEY, CDR2 SVGAGI. This CDR3 spans 16 amino acids. The CDR3 nucleotides are TGTGCCAGCAGCCCACTTACTGGGACAGGGCCCTACGAGCAGTACTTC. Protein product: CASSPLTGTGPYEQYF.

This clonotype was counted between two and nine times. The chain combines TRBV11-2 with TRBJ2-7; 7 nucleotides line up with TRBD2. CDR3 length: 17 residues. The V gene's germline CDR1 is SGHAT and CDR2 FQNNGV. Losses at the gene ends were 4 bases for V and 4 bases for J; bases not matched to a gene: 16. The CDR3 sequence: CASSSLSGAVDLYEQYF. The CDR3 DNA is TGTGCCAGCAGCTCACTCAGCGGGGCCGTGGATTTATACGAGCAGTACTTC.

The chain employs TRBV29-1 and TRBJ2-1, with D tentatively TRBD1 or TRBD2 (6 bases each). The V gene's germline CDR1 is SQVTM and CDR2 ANQGSEA. The CDR3 covers 14 residues. V was pared by 7 bases and J by 8 bases, with 21 bases between. The CDR3 sequence: CSAGRRGRGDEQFF. CDR3 DNA sequence: TGCAGCGCCGGACGGAGGGGCAGGGGCGATGAGCAGTTCTTC.

The chain has TRBV7-2 and TRBJ1-1; 7 bases match TRBD1. The CDR3 has 13 amino acids. Germline CDR1 reads SGHTA; CDR2 reads FQGNSA. Trimming at V came to 5 bases and at J to 7 bases, leaving 7 bases not matched to a gene. CDR3 nucleotide sequence: TGTGCCAGCAGCCTAAGGGGGCTGGGTGAAGCTTTCTTT. Its protein product is CASSLRGLGEAFF. Full variable domain (rest looked up from reference TRBV7-2 and TRBJ1-1): GAGVSQSPSNKVTEKGKDVELRCDPISGHTALYWYRQSLGQGLEFLIYFQGNSAPDKSGLPSDRFSAERTGGSVSTLTIQRTQQEDSAVYLCASSLRGLGEAFFGQGTRLTVV.

Concerning this clonotype: As the CDR3 is not closed by the conserved phenylalanine or tryptophan, this likely results from a read error. The V and J genes are TRBV7-6 and TRBJ2-7; no clear D. This CDR3 is 12 amino acids long. Looked up from germline, CDR1 is SGHVS and CDR2 is FNYEAQ. The germline V and J ends were trimmed by 1 base and 4 bases, with 5 bases remaining between them. The CDR3 DNA reads as TGTGCCAGCAGCTTAGGGGTATACGAGCAGTACTTA. Its protein is CASSLGVYEQYL.

This clonotype has just one count. The chain couples TRBV3-1 to TRBJ2-7; no definite D call. The CDR3 has 12 residues. V lost 0 bases to trimming and J lost 9 bases, with 9 bases between them. Germline V CDR1 and CDR2: LGHDT, YNNKEL (reference sequence). The CDR3 loop is CASSQDTKGQYF. CDR3 sequence (DNA): TGTGCCAGCAGCCAAGATACGAAGGGGCAGTACTTC.

This clonotype was recorded once. The chain employs TRBV2 and TRBJ1-5; D unresolved. The CDR3 is made up of 12 amino acids. The germline V and J ends were trimmed by 5 bases and 5 bases, with 7 bases remaining between them. Germline loops: CDR1 SNHLY, CDR2 FYNNEI. The CDR3 spells CASSNKDQPQHF. For the CDR3, the DNA is TGTGCCAGCAGTAACAAGGATCAGCCCCAGCATTTT.

The chain is built from TRBV18 and TRBJ1-1, with D unresolved. The CDR3 covers 15 residues. Germline lookup yields CDR1 KGHSH and CDR2 LQKENI. Trimming pared 0 bases from V and 4 bases from J, leaving 12 bases between. The DNA for the CDR3 is TGTGCCAGCTCACCACCGGATAGAATTCCCACTGAAGCTTTCTTT. Translated, it gives CASSPPDRIPTEAFF.

This clonotype has only one observation. V and J are TRBV5-1 and TRBJ1-1; D remains unclear. The CDR3 loop spans 15 amino acids. Looked up from germline, CDR1 is SGHRS and CDR2 is YFSETQ. Between the trimmed V and J ends, which lost 2 bases and 0 bases, there was a span of 11 bases. CDR3: CASSFAPSMNTEAFF. The CDR3 nucleotides read TGCGCCAGCAGCTTTGCCCCCAGCATGAACACTGAAGCTTTCTTT.